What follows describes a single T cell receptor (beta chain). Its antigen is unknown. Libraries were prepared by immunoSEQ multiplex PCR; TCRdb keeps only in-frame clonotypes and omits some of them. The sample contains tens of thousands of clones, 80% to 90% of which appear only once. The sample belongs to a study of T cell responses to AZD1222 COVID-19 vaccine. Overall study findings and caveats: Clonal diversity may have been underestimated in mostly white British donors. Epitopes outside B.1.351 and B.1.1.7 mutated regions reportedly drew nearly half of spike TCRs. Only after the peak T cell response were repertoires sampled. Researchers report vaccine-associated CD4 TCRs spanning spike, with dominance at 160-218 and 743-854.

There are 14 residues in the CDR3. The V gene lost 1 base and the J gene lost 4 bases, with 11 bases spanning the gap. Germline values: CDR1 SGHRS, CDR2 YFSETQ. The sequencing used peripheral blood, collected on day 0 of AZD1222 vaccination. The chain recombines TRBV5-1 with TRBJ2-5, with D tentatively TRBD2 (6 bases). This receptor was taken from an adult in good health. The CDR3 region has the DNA TGCGCCAGCAGCTTGTTGGAGGGACGAGAGACCCAGTACTTC. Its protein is CASSLLEGRETQYF.